These 27 T cell receptor beta chains came from one sample sequenced in a study of T-cell reconstitution after alpha-beta-depleted transplantation in children. It was with unique molecular identifiers that the TCRbeta library was prepared. MiXCR was run by TCRdb on the PCR reads, yielding one entry per CDR3 protein. The sample comprises about 400,000 distinct CDR3 sequences, just over 20% of which are singletons, and approximately 3.8% rests with the top ten. Sample: PBMCs from the stem cell graft donor, taken from the stem cell graft. The receptors derive from a human donor who donated a stem cell graft to a child with acute myeloid leukemia.

The rearrangement links TRBV28 to TRBJ2-1, with TRBD2 matching over 7 bases. CDR1 is MDHEN and CDR2 is SYDVKM in the germline V gene. J gave up 0 bases and V 3 bases, and 5 bases lay outside the gene matches. This CDR3 has 16 residues. The CDR3 DNA reads as TGTGCCAGCAGTTTCTTCGGACTAGTCTCCTACAATGAGCAGTTCTTC. It yields the protein CASSFFGLVSYNEQFF. The variable domain in full, completed from reference TRBV28 and TRBJ2-1, reads DVKVTQSSRYLVKRTGEKVFLECVQDMDHENMFWYRQDPGLGLRLIYFSYDVKMKEKGDIPEGYSVSREKKERFSLILESASTNQTSMYLCASSFFGLVSYNEQFFGPGTRLTVL.

This clonotype was found many times. The rearrangement uses TRBV12-3 or TRBV12-4 and TRBJ2-5; D not resolved. Trimming cost V 5 bases and J 0 bases, with 4 bases left between them. The CDR3 runs to 12 residues. The CDR3 coding sequence is TGTGCCAGCAGTCCGGACCAAGAGACCCAGTACTTC. This encodes CASSPDQETQYF.

This clonotype was seen a handful of times. The J gene is TRBJ2-2, the V gene TRBV11-3, with D perhaps TRBD1 or TRBD2 (6 bases each). CDR1 and CDR2 from the germline V gene are SGHNT and YENEEA. The CDR3 runs 16 residues. Trimming took off 1 base at V and 0 bases at J, with 9 bases between the two ends. This CDR3 is CASSLGGGPNTGELFF. The CDR3 DNA reads TGTGCCAGCAGCTTAGGAGGGGGGCCGAACACCGGGGAGCTGTTTTTT.

This clonotype turned up a few times. The chain combines TRBV20-1 with TRBJ2-5, with a weak D call TRBD2 (5 bases). There are 14 residues in the CDR3. Deletions cut 6 bases from V and 3 bases from J, with 17 bases between. Per germline, CDR1 DFQATT and CDR2 SNEGSKA (reference sequence). The CDR3 bases are TGCAGTGCCACCCCGGCGGGTTCTAAAGAGACCCAGTACTTC. Protein: CSATPAGSKETQYF.

This chain joins TRBV3-1 and TRBJ2-1; D might be TRBD2 (5 bases). Germline loops: CDR1 LGHDT, CDR2 YNNKEL (reference sequence). V was pared by 1 base and J by 3 bases, with 10 bases between. The CDR3 consists of 15 residues. CDR3 loop: CASSQAPGIYNEQFF. As DNA, the CDR3 is TGTGCCAGCAGCCAAGCTCCGGGAATCTACAATGAGCAGTTCTTC.

There are a few counts of this clonotype. The chain is built from TRBV2 and TRBJ2-3, with D possibly called TRBD1 or TRBD2 (5 bases each). CDR1 is SNHLY, CDR2 FYNNEI, per germline. V was trimmed by 7 bases and J by 4 bases, leaving 24 bases between them. This CDR3 has 17 amino acids. The CDR3 is CASKRALGLASADTQYF. CDR3 sequence (DNA): TGTGCCAGCAAAAGAGCGTTGGGGCTAGCCTCCGCAGATACGCAGTATTTT.

The V call is TRBV6-2 or TRBV6-3, the J call TRBJ2-2; possibly TRBD1 for D (6 bases). The CDR3 length is 14 residues. Germline lookup yields CDR1 MNHEY and CDR2 SVGEGT. The germline V and J ends were trimmed by 6 bases and 5 bases, with 13 bases remaining between them. The CDR3 bases are TGTGCCAGCAGGGCCACAGGGCTGACCGGGGAGCTGTTTTTT. This codes for CASRATGLTGELFF.

This clonotype was counted only a few times. The rearrangement joins TRBV4-1 to TRBJ2-7; the D is unclear. The length of the CDR3 is 13 residues. CDR1 and CDR2 (germline): MGHRA, YSYEKL. Trimming stripped 2 bases from V and 6 bases from J, with 11 bases between. CDR3 loop: CASSQSTAFEQYF. CDR3 coding DNA: TGCGCCAGCAGCCAATCCACAGCGTTCGAGCAGTACTTC.

Many counts were recorded for this clonotype. The chain carries TRBV29-1 and TRBJ1-1; D is ambiguous. Germline CDR1 is SQVTM and CDR2 is ANQGSEA. The CDR3 sequence is 11 residues long. With 1 base removed from V and 3 bases from J, the gap between germline ends came to 3 bases. CDR3 region: CSVEGYTEAFF. In DNA, the CDR3 is TGCAGCGTTGAAGGGTACACTGAAGCTTTCTTT.

This clonotype was recorded a few times. The chain has TRBV29-1 and TRBJ2-1, with 11 positions matching TRBD1. Germline trimming cut 4 bases from V and 6 bases from J; bases unmatched to any gene: 5. Germline CDR1 reads SQVTM; CDR2 reads ANQGSEA. This CDR3 is 14 amino acids long. The DNA of the CDR3 is TGCAGCGTTGCCAGAGGGACAGGGGGCAATGAGCAGTTCTTC. Translated, it gives CSVARGTGGNEQFF.

At least ten counts were recorded for this clonotype. The rearrangement uses TRBV7-9 and TRBJ2-6; no definite D call. CDR1 is SEHNR and CDR2 is FQNEAQ in the germline V gene (reference sequence). The ends were cut back, 3 bases at V and 0 bases at J, with 12 bases in the middle. The CDR3 extends over 17 amino acids. DNA for the CDR3: TGTGCCAGCAGCTTGGCGGTCTCTTACTCTGGGGCCAACGTCCTGACTTTC. Amino acids: CASSLAVSYSGANVLTF.

The chain combines TRBV3-1 with TRBJ2-7; 7 nucleotides agree with TRBD2. CDR1 LGHDT and CDR2 YNNKEL come from the germline V gene (reference sequence). This CDR3 spans 16 amino acids. J lost 3 bases, V lost 1 base, and 9 bases had no gene match. The CDR3 region has the DNA TGTGCCAGCAGCCAAGTCATGCCTAGCGGACACTACGAGCAGTACTTC. It codes for CASSQVMPSGHYEQYF.

This clonotype was counted only a few times. The chain joins TRBV20-1 to TRBJ1-6; perhaps TRBD1 as D (6 bases). Per the germline V gene, CDR1 is DFQATT and CDR2 is SNEGSKA (reference sequence). The V end was cut by 6 bases, the J end by 7 bases, with 16 bases between. The CDR3 totals 14 residues. Here the CDR3 reads CSAIKGEANSPLHF. In DNA, the CDR3 is TGCAGTGCGATCAAGGGGGAGGCAAATTCACCCCTCCACTTT.

The J gene is TRBJ2-1, the V gene TRBV2; no definite D call. The CDR3 runs to 16 residues. Between the trimmed V and J ends, which lost 4 bases and 0 bases, there was a span of 13 bases. Per the germline V gene, CDR1 is SNHLY and CDR2 is FYNNEI. CDR3 nucleotides: TGTGCCAGCAGTGTCCGGGCCCGGAGCTCCTACAATGAGCAGTTCTTC. Translated, it gives CASSVRARSSYNEQFF.

This clonotype was seen many times. V gene TRBV2 combines with J gene TRBJ2-2, with 11 positions matching TRBD2. The CDR3 runs 15 residues. V trimming: 8 bases; J trimming: 7 bases; junction bases outside the gene matches: 9. Germline CDR1 is SNHLY and CDR2 is FYNNEI. Here the CDR3 DNA reads TGTGCCAGCCTACGGCTAGCGGGAGGTGGCGGGGAGCTGTTTTTT. Translating gives CASLRLAGGGGELFF.

This clonotype was seen a handful of times. The chain employs TRBV13 and TRBJ2-1; tentative D call: TRBD2 (6 bases). Trimming took 6 bases from V and 10 from J, leaving 13 bases between them. The germline gives CDR1 PRHDT, CDR2 FYEKMQ (reference sequence). This CDR3 region has 12 residues. CDR3 sequence: CASSRGAREQFF. In nucleotides, the CDR3 is TGTGCCAGCAGTCGCGGGGCAAGAGAGCAGTTCTTC. The variable domain in full, completed from reference TRBV13 and TRBJ2-1, reads AAGVIQSPRHLIKEKRETATLKCYPIPRHDTVYWYQQGPGQDPQFLISFYEKMQSDKGSIPDRFSAQQFSDYHSELNMSSLELGDSALYFCASSRGAREQFFGPGTRLTVL.

CDR3 protein: CSVEPRDSQETQYF. In nucleotides, the CDR3 is TGCAGCGTCGAACCCCGGGACAGCCAAGAGACCCAGTACTTC. The chain is built from TRBV29-1 and TRBJ2-5; 7 positions match TRBD1. Trimming cost V 6 bases and J 1 base; bases outside gene matches: 8. CDR1 is SQVTM, CDR2 ANQGSEA, per germline. The CDR3 spans 14 residues.

Here the CDR3 reads CASSLSRLAEKNTGELFF. Written as DNA, the CDR3 is TGTGCCAGCAGTTTAAGCAGGCTAGCGGAGAAGAACACCGGGGAGCTGTTTTTT. The gene calls are TRBV12-3 or TRBV12-4 and TRBJ2-2; 7 positions match TRBD2. This CDR3 contains 18 residues. J gave up 1 base and V 2 bases, and 10 bases lay outside the gene matches.

This clonotype was observed a few times. This chain joins TRBV6-1 and TRBJ2-1; D may be TRBD2 (6 bases). Germline V CDR1 and CDR2: MNHNS, SASEGT. This CDR3 has 16 residues. V gave up 6 bases and J gave up 0 bases, with 15 bases separating them. The CDR3 DNA sequence: TGTGCCAGCAGCCCCGTGGGGGGTAGCTCCTACAATGAGCAGTTCTTC. Its translation is CASSPVGGSSYNEQFF.

A few counts support this clonotype. The chain combines TRBV27 with TRBJ2-2; TRBD1 might be the D (6 bases). The length of the CDR3 is 13 residues. The germline V gene encodes CDR1 MNHEY and CDR2 SMNVEV (reference sequence). The V and J ends lost 4 bases and 7 bases respectively, with 10 bases between them. The CDR3 is CASSYLDSGELFF. CDR3 nucleotide sequence: TGTGCCAGCAGTTATCTGGACAGCGGGGAGCTGTTTTTT.

The table lists this clonotype with many counts. The chain is built from TRBV12-3 or TRBV12-4 and TRBJ2-1; D not resolved. There are 13 residues in the CDR3. V lost 7 bases, J lost 6 bases, and 13 bases lay in between. CDR3 residues: CASNSRLGNEQFF. In nucleotides, the CDR3 is TGTGCCAGCAACTCCCGATTGGGCAATGAGCAGTTCTTC.

This clonotype was observed at least ten times. V and J are TRBV10-3 and TRBJ2-3; 8 positions agree with TRBD2. The CDR3 spans 15 residues. Germline V lookup: CDR1 ENHRY, CDR2 SYGVKD. The V segment lost 2 bases and the J segment 1 base; nucleotides outside the gene matches: 2. CDR3: CAISELAGGTDTQYF. DNA for the CDR3: TGTGCCATCAGTGAGCTAGCGGGCGGCACAGATACGCAGTATTTT.

The chain couples TRBV7-9 to TRBJ1-5; 10 bases are shared with TRBD1. This CDR3 has 15 residues. CDR1 SEHNR and CDR2 FQNEAQ come from the germline V gene (reference sequence). V trimming: 4 bases; J trimming: 5 bases; junction bases outside the gene matches: 5. This CDR3 reads CASSSGTGEYQPQHF. The CDR3 DNA follows: TGTGCCAGCAGCTCAGGGACAGGGGAATATCAGCCCCAGCATTTT.

This clonotype was seen a few times. The CDR3 DNA sequence: TGCGCCAGCAGTGAGTCGGGGGAAAATCAGCCCCAGCATTTT. Translating gives CASSESGENQPQHF. J is TRBJ1-5 and V is TRBV10-1; a possible D gene is TRBD1 (5 bases). The CDR3 is 14 amino acids. Trimming removed 0 bases from V and 4 bases from J, with 7 bases in between. Germline values: CDR1 WNHNN, CDR2 SYGVQD (reference sequence).

The V call is TRBV20-1, the J call TRBJ2-7, with 7 bases that match TRBD2. This CDR3 has 14 amino acids. CDR1 is DFQATT and CDR2 is SNEGSKA in the germline V gene (reference sequence). The V gene end was trimmed by 1 base and the J gene end by 1 base; junction bases not matched to a gene: 4. CDR3 amino acids: CSARGRERSYEQYF. The CDR3 DNA reads as TGCAGTGCTAGAGGGCGGGAGAGGTCCTACGAGCAGTACTTC.

The CDR3, as DNA: TGTGCCAGCAGCTTCCTGGGACAGGGGAACACTGAAGCTTTCTTT. This codes for CASSFLGQGNTEAFF. The chain carries TRBV5-6 and TRBJ1-1; 9 bases fit TRBD1. Trimming removed 2 bases from V and 1 base from J; junction bases left unmatched: 3. The CDR3 sequence is 15 residues long. Germline values: CDR1 SGHDT, CDR2 YYEEEE.

This clonotype has just a few counts. The chain is built from TRBV18 and TRBJ2-1; the match to TRBD1 covers 9 bases. CDR1 is KGHSH, CDR2 LQKENI, per germline. V shed 6 bases, J shed 10 bases, and the junction held 7 bases outside the gene matches. The CDR3 extends over 13 amino acids. For the CDR3, the DNA is TGTGCCAGCTCGCCGGGACAGGGACAAGAGCAGTTCTTC. Translating it yields CASSPGQGQEQFF.